This TCR beta chain was sequenced in a study of blood T cells in healthy people across ages. Primed by a sample-barcoded 5' primer and a J-beta primer mix, a second PCR proceeded for roughly 6 to 12 cycles. TCRdb redid the calling of the 5' RACE reads with MiXCR, one entry per CDR3 protein. The sample includes about 380,000 distinct CDR3 sequences, about 49% seen only once; the top ten take under 65%. The CDR3 has 15 residues. Germline CDR1 SGHVS, CDR2 FQNEAQ. V was pared by 5 bases and J by 7 bases, with 15 bases between. This clonotype was obtained from a man in his sixties in good health. V usage is TRBV7-8 and J usage is TRBJ1-6; maybe TRBD1 (5 bases). Sequenced material: blood. CDR3 residues: CASSTAIGGNSPLHF. DNA for the CDR3: TGTGCCAGCAGCACCGCGATTGGGGGAAATTCACCCCTCCACTTT.